This TCR beta chain was found in a study of siplizumab effects on memory and regulatory T cells. Around 9.1 x 10^4 TCR templates per sample were sequenced. Only in-frame clones appear in the TCRdb table, and some are missing; sequencing was by immunoSEQ multiplex PCR. The table lists almost 20,000 clones, around 40% of them singletons, with under 7% in the top ten. This clone ranks as medium-sized (0.01 to 0.1%). No antigen is known for it. Study-wide results and caveats: Naive T cells appeared more varied than memory cells and looked like key alloresponse contributors.

Responder and stimulator cells in the mixed lymphocyte reaction were cultured together for around six days at 37°C. The material sequenced was CFSE-low (dividing) CD4+ T cells sorted from an allogeneic mixed lymphocyte reaction. The clonotype originates from a human donor in good health; the cells came from an allogeneic mixed lymphocyte reaction. Some clones in this sample may be carry-over from other donors' samples.

This CDR3 is CASSLGENTEAFF. CDR3 coding DNA: TGTGCCAGCAGCTTAGGGGAGAACACTGAAGCTTTCTTT. This chain joins TRBV7-7 and TRBJ1-1, with D hard to call. Per the germline V gene, CDR1 is SSHAT and CDR2 is FNYEAQ (reference sequence). Deletions cut 1 base from V and 1 base from J, with 4 bases between. CDR3 length: 13 amino acids.